The 7 T cell receptor beta chains below all came from one sample that was sequenced in a study of T cells after yellow fever vaccination. Using its own MiXCR run on the 5' RACE reads, TCRdb lists one record per CDR3 protein. The sample carries some 600,000 distinct CDR3 sequences, about 17% recorded once. Sample: PBMCs, taken roughly 5 days after the first yellow fever vaccination. These receptors all come from a man aged 18 to 29 who received the YFV17D yellow fever vaccine.

This clonotype was found a few times. This sequence joins TRBV4-1 and TRBJ1-5; the D gene is possibly TRBD1 (5 bases). The CDR3 spans 14 residues. Germline V gives CDR1 MGHRA, CDR2 YSYEKL. V lost 4 bases and J lost 7, with 14 bases in between. In nucleotides, the CDR3 is TGCGCCAGCAGCCGCTTAGGGGCCGGGCAGCCCCAGCATTTT. Translated, it gives CASSRLGAGQPQHF.

J is TRBJ2-1 and V is TRBV7-2; D is uncertain. Trimming left V 2 bases short and J 9 bases short, with 14 bases between. There are 14 residues in the CDR3. The germline V gene has CDR1 SGHTA and CDR2 FQGNSA. CDR3 residues: CASSLRQSNLEQFF. The CDR3 coding sequence is TGTGCCAGCAGCTTACGGCAATCGAATCTTGAGCAGTTCTTC.

V and J are TRBV4-2 and TRBJ2-5; D uncertain. V gave up 1 base and J gave up 2 bases, with 8 bases separating them. The CDR3 has 14 amino acids. Per germline, CDR1 LGHNA and CDR2 YNFKEQ. The CDR3 sequence is CASSQVVFQETQYF. CDR3 nucleotide sequence: TGTGCCAGCAGCCAAGTAGTGTTTCAAGAGACCCAGTACTTC.

Only one count was recorded for this clonotype. V gene TRBV4-3 combines with J gene TRBJ2-2, with 10 nucleotides matching TRBD2. Germline values: CDR1 LGHNA, CDR2 YSLEER. The CDR3 runs 17 residues. V dropped 3 bases and J dropped 7; count of bases not matched to a gene: 11. The CDR3 DNA reads as TGCGCCAGCAGCCATGAACCCGGGACTAGCGTCATCGGGGAGCTGTTTTTT. Translating it yields CASSHEPGTSVIGELFF.

The genes are TRBV29-1 and TRBJ2-3; TRBD1 is a possible D gene (7 bases). V dropped 0 bases and J dropped 0 bases, with 19 bases sitting between them. The germline V gene has CDR1 SQVTM and CDR2 ANQGSEA. There are 18 residues in the CDR3. The DNA for the CDR3 is TGCAGCGTTGAAGATCTTCCGAGGAGGGGGCGAAGCACAGATACGCAGTATTTT. Its protein product is CSVEDLPRRGRSTDTQYF.

This clonotype was detected a few times. The chain joins TRBV6-1 to TRBJ2-1; 8 nucleotides line up with TRBD1. CDR3 size: 14 residues. Looked up from germline, CDR1 is MNHNS and CDR2 is SASEGT. V shed 11 bases and J 7 bases; nucleotides not matched to a gene: 13. CDR3 DNA sequence: TGTGCCCTGTATCCCCGGACAGGGCGGAATGAGCAGTTCTTC. This encodes CALYPRTGRNEQFF.

The chain employs TRBV12-3 or TRBV12-4 and TRBJ1-5; TRBD1 agrees at 8 bases. Unmatched junction bases numbered 8, after V lost 4 bases and J lost 6 bases. The CDR3 extends over 15 amino acids. The CDR3 coding sequence is TGTGCCAGCAGTTCCCAAGCGACAGGGGCTCAGCCCCAGCATTTT. Amino acid sequence: CASSSQATGAQPQHF.